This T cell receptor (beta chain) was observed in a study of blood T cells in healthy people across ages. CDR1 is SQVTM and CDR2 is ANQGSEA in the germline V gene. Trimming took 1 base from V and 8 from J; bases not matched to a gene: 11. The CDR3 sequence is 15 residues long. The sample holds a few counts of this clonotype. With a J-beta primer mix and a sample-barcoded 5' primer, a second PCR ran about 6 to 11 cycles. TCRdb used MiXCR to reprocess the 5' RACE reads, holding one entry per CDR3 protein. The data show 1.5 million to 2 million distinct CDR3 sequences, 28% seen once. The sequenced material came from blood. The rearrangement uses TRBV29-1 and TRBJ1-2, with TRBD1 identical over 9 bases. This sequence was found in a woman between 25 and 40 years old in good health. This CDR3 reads CSVEGIRDRVKGYTF. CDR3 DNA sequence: TGCAGCGTTGAAGGAATCCGGGACAGGGTGAAAGGCTACACCTTC.